Following are 10 T cell receptor beta chains from one sample sequenced in a study of T cell repertoires in cytomegalovirus infection. TCRdb reprocessed the reads with MiXCR, giving one entry per CDR3 protein. This sample has around 900,000 distinct CDR3 sequences; less than 35% occur once, and the top ten carry over 11%. The antigens for these receptors are not known. Sample: cultured CD8+ T cells from PBMCs, taken from culture after CMV antigen stimulation. The receptors shown here come from a human donor in good health (CMV status not recorded). Some clones in this sample may be carry-over from other donors' samples.

This clonotype turned up a few times. The chain is built from TRBV29-1 and TRBJ2-7; D gene unclear. The CDR3 loop spans 13 amino acids. V lost 0 bases and J 6 bases, leaving 12 bases between the germline ends. The germline V gene has CDR1 SQVTM and CDR2 ANQGSEA. CDR3 sequence: CSVEEQNPSEQYF. CDR3 DNA: TGCAGCGTTGAAGAGCAGAATCCCTCCGAGCAGTACTTC.

This clonotype occurred a few times. This CDR3 reads CASSLGQTPLHF. In DNA form, the CDR3 reads TGTGCCAGCAGCTTGGGACAGACACCCCTCCACTTT. The rearrangement joins TRBV27 to TRBJ1-6; TRBD1 agrees at 7 bases. The V and J ends lost 6 bases and 11 bases, in that order; junction bases with no gene match: 4. The CDR3 consists of 12 residues. Germline values: CDR1 MNHEY, CDR2 SMNVEV (reference sequence).

This clonotype appeared a few times. This chain uses TRBV19 with TRBJ2-1; TRBD2 aligns across 9 bases. The J segment lost 7 bases and the V segment lost 1 base, leaving 2 bases of the junction unmatched. Germline CDR1 and CDR2: LNHDA and SQIVND (reference sequence). CDR3 length: 14 amino acids. The CDR3 region is CASSIGSGGNEQFF. The CDR3 region has the DNA TGTGCCAGTAGTATAGGTAGCGGGGGTAATGAGCAGTTCTTC.

In its sample, this clonotype was seen a few times. This chain uses TRBV7-9 with TRBJ1-4, with 8 bases identical to TRBD1. This CDR3 is 14 amino acids long. Germline loops: CDR1 SEHNR, CDR2 FQNEAQ (reference sequence). The ends lost 3 bases at V and 8 bases at J; junction bases unmatched: 5. The CDR3, as DNA: TGTGCCAGCAGCTTGACAGGGGCGTGGGAAAAACTGTTTTTT. Protein product: CASSLTGAWEKLFF.

This clonotype appeared many times. The V gene is TRBV7-2, the J gene TRBJ1-2; no firm D call. The CDR3 extends over 14 amino acids. Germline CDR1 is SGHTA and CDR2 is FQGNSA. Trimming removed 2 bases from V and 6 bases from J, with 13 bases in between. The CDR3 spells CASSLFSPRDGYTF. CDR3 bases: TGTGCCAGCAGCTTATTTTCCCCTAGAGATGGCTACACCTTC. The variable domain in full, with the rest retrieved from reference TRBV7-2 and TRBJ1-2, is GAGVSQSPSNKVTEKGKDVELRCDPISGHTALYWYRQSLGQGLEFLIYFQGNSAPDKSGLPSDRFSAERTGGSVSTLTIQRTQQEDSAVYLCASSLFSPRDGYTFGSGTRLTVV.

CDR3 sequence reads: CASGEDSSNYGYTF. CDR3 sequence (DNA): TGTGCCAGCGGGGAGGACAGCTCTAACTATGGCTACACCTTC. This chain uses TRBV2 with TRBJ1-2; tentative D call: TRBD1 (6 bases). CDR1 and CDR2 from the germline V gene are SNHLY and FYNNEI. The CDR3 runs 14 residues. Trimming took 8 bases from V and 0 from J, leaving 13 bases between them.

The chain combines TRBV24-1 with TRBJ2-2; 11 bases line up with TRBD2. In germline, CDR1 is KGHDR, CDR2 SFDVKD. This CDR3 contains 18 residues. The junction had 13 bases not matched to a gene; V was cut back by 5 bases and J by 6 bases. CDR3 loop: CATSVSPLAGGRSGELFF. DNA for the CDR3: TGTGCCACCAGTGTCTCCCCGCTAGCGGGGGGCAGATCCGGGGAGCTGTTTTTT.

This clonotype appeared many times. This chain links TRBV7-3 with TRBJ2-1, with TRBD2 identical over 8 bases. The V gene's germline CDR1 is SGHTA and CDR2 FQGTGA. V was pared by 0 bases and J by 0 bases, with 7 bases of the junction left unmatched. The CDR3 length is 18 residues. DNA for the CDR3: TGTGCCAGCAGCTTAACTAGCGGGGTATTTAGCTCCTACAATGAGCAGTTCTTC. This sequence encodes CASSLTSGVFSSYNEQFF.

The table lists this clonotype with a count of one. Given a much more abundant clone one base away, this may be a read error. The rearrangement links TRBV7-9 to TRBJ1-1; perhaps TRBD1 as D (5 bases). Germline CDR1 SEHNR, CDR2 FQNEAQ (reference sequence). The CDR3 is 17 residues long. V lost 5 bases and J lost 0, with 19 bases in between. Here the CDR3 DNA reads TGTGCCAGCAGCCAAGAACTCAAAAGGGGTATGAACACTGAAGCTTTCTTT. Protein: CASSQELKRGMNTEAFF. The whole variable domain, filled in from reference TRBV7-9 and TRBJ1-1, reads DTGVSQNPRHKITKRGQNVTFRCDPISEHNRLYWYRQTLGQGPEFLTYFQNEAQLEKSRLLSDRFSAERPKGSFSTLEIQRTEQGDSAMYLCASSQELKRGMNTEAFFGQGTRLTVV.

This chain links TRBV7-9 with TRBJ1-3; D is undetermined. There are 15 residues in the CDR3. Trimming stripped 2 bases from V and 2 bases from J, with 10 bases between. Per the germline V gene, CDR1 is SEHNR and CDR2 is FQNEAQ (reference sequence). The CDR3 sequence: CASSLPMVPGNTIYF. CDR3 nucleotides: TGTGCCAGCAGCTTACCGATGGTACCTGGAAACACCATATATTTT.